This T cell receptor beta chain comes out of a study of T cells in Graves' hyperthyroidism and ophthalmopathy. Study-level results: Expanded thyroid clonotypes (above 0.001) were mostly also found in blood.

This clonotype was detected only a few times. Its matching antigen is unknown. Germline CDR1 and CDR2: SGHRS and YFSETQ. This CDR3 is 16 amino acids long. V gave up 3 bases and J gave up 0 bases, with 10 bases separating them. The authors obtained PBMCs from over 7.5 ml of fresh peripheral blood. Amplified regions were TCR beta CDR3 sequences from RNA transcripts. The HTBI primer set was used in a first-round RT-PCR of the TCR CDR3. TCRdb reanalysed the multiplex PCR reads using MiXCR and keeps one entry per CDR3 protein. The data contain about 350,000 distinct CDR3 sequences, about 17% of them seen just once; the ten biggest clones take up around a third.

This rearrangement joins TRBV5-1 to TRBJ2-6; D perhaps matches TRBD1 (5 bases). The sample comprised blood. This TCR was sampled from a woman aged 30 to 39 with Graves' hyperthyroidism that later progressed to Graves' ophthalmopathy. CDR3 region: CASSSVTASGANVLTF. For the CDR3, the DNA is TGCGCCAGCAGCTCTGTGACAGCCTCTGGGGCCAACGTCCTGACTTTC.